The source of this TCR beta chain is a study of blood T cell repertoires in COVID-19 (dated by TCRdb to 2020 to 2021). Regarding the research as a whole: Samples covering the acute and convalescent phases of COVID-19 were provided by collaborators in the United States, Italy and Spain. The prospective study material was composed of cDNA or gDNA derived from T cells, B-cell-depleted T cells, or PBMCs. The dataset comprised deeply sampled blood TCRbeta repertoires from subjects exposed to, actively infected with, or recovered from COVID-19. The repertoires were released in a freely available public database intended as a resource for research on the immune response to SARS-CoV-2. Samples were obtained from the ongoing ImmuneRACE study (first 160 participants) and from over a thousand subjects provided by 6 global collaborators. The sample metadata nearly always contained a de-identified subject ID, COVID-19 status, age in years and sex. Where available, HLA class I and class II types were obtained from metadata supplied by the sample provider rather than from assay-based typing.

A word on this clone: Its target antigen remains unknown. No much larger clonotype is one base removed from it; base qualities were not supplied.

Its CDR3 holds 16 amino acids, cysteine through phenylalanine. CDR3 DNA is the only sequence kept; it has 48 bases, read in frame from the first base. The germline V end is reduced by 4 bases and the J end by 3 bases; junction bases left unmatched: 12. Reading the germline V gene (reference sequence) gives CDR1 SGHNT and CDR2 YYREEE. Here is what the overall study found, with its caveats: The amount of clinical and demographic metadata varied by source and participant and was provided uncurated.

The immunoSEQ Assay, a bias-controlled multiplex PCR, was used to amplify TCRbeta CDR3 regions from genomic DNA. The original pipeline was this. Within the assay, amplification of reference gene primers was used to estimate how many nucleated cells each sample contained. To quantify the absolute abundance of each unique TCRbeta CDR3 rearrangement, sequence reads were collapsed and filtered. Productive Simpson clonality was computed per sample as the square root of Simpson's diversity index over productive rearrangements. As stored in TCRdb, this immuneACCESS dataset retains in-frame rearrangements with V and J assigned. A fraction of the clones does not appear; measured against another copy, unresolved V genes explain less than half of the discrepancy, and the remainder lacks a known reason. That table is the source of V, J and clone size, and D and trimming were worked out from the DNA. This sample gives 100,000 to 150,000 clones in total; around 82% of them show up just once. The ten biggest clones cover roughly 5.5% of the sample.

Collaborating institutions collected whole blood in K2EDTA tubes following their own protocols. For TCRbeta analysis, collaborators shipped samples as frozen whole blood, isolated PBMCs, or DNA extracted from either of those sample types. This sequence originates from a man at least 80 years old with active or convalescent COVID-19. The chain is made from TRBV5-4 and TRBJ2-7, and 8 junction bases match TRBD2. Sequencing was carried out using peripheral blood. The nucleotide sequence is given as TGTGCCAGCAGCCTCGACAGGACTAGCCCTTTCTACGAGCAGTACTTC. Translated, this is CASSLDRTSPFYEQYF.